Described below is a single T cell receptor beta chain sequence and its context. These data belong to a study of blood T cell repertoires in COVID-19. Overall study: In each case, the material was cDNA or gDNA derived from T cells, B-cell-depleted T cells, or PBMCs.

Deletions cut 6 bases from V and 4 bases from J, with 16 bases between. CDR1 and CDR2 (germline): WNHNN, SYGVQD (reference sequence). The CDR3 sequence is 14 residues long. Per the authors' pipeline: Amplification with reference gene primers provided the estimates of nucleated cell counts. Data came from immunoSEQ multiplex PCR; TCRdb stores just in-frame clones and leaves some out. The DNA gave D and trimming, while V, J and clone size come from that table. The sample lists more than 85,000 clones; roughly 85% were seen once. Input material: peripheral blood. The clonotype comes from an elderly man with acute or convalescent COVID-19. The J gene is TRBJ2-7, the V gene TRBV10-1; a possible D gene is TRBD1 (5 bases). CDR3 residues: CASSEDIPVYEQYF. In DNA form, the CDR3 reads TGCGCCAGCAGCGAGGACATTCCCGTTTACGAGCAGTACTTC.